This note documents a single T cell receptor (beta chain) sequence. Its specificity is not known. This entry is derived from a study of identical twins. Study-level results: Cross-sectional statistics underpinned the conclusions; the same donors were not followed. Potential partial confounding of zero-insertion analyses by invariant MAIT and iNKT cells was noted. Within cord blood, abundant beta clonotypes carried fewer insertions, but memory repertoires showed no such trend.

The authors used template switching to add a universal primer site and gave cDNA unique molecular identifiers. TCRdb reprocessed the 5' RACE reads with MiXCR, giving one entry per CDR3 protein. The table includes about 1.7 million distinct CDR3 sequences, less than 35% detected once. The sample consisted of cord blood. The clonotype comes from a newborn girl in good health.

The CDR3 DNA reads as TGTGCCAGCAGTTCCCAAATGGACAGAAGGGGAATACTAGCCAAAAACATTCAGTACTTC. Amino acids: CASSSQMDRRGILAKNIQYF. The V and J genes are TRBV28 and TRBJ2-4; D perhaps matches TRBD1 (6 bases). Germline lookup yields CDR1 MDHEN and CDR2 SYDVKM. V was trimmed by 4 bases and J by 0 bases, leaving 25 bases between them. The CDR3 covers 20 residues.